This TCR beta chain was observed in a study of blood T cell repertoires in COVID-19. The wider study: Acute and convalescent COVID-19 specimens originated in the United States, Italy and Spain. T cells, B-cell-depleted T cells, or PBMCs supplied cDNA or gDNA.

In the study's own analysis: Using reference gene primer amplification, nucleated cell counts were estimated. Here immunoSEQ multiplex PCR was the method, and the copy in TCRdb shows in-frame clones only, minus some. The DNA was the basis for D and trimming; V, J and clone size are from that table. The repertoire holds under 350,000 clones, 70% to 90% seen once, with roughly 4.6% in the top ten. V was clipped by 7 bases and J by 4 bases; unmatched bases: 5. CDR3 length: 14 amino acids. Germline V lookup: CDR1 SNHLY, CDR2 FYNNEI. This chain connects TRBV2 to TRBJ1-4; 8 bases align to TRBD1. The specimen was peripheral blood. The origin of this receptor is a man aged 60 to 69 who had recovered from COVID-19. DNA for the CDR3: TGTGCCAGCATCGCCGACAGGGGTAATGAAAAACTGTTTTTT. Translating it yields CASIADRGNEKLFF. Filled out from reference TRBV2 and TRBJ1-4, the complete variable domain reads EPEVTQTPSHQVTQMGQEVILRCVPISNHLYFYWYRQILGQKVEFLVSFYNNEISEKSEIFDDQFSVERPDGSNFTLKIRSTKLEDSAMYFCASIADRGNEKLFFGSGTQLSVL.